The 14 T cell receptor beta chains below were found in one sample sequenced in a study of T-cell memory formation after mild COVID-19. TCRdb called the 5' RACE reads again in MiXCR, with one record for every CDR3 protein. The sample holds roughly 400,000 distinct CDR3 sequences, 15% to 20% seen once. The sample comprised PBMCs or a T cell subset sorted from them (not recorded which). These receptors came from a man younger than 35 who had mild COVID-19 (a few samples of this study predate the infection). Cell type and time point are not known.

This clonotype has just a few counts. The chain has TRBV5-4 and TRBJ2-5; 8 bases line up with TRBD2. Germline V gene sequence: CDR1 SGHNT, CDR2 YYREEE (reference sequence). The CDR3 spans 15 residues. V lost 3 bases, J lost 5 bases, and 9 bases stayed unmatched. The CDR3 coding sequence is TGTGCCAGCAGCTCCTGGGGACTAGGGGCGGAGACCCAGTACTTC. Translating gives CASSSWGLGAETQYF.

The table lists this clonotype with many counts. The rearrangement uses TRBV6-4 and TRBJ2-1; 8 bases fit TRBD2. Trimming cost V 2 bases and J 0 bases; bases outside gene matches: 0. Germline V gene sequence: CDR1 MRHNA, CDR2 SNTAGT. The CDR3 consists of 15 residues. The CDR3: CASSDTSGSYNEQFF. The CDR3 DNA reads TGTGCCAGCAGTGACACTAGCGGCTCCTACAATGAGCAGTTCTTC.

This clonotype came up a few times. This chain uses TRBV5-1 with TRBJ1-1; no firm D call. V lost 0 bases and J 0 bases, leaving 9 bases between the germline ends. Germline CDR1 SGHRS, CDR2 YFSETQ. There are 15 residues in the CDR3. As DNA, the CDR3 is TGCGCCAGCAGCTTGGGACGGCGAATGAACACTGAAGCTTTCTTT. Amino acids: CASSLGRRMNTEAFF. The variable domain in full, with the rest retrieved from reference TRBV5-1 and TRBJ1-1, is KAGVTQTPRYLIKTRGQQVTLSCSPISGHRSVSWYQQTPGQGLQFLFEYFSETQRNKGNFPGRFSGRQFSNSRSEMNVSTLELGDSALYLCASSLGRRMNTEAFFGQGTRLTVV.

This clonotype came up a few times. This chain uses TRBV7-2 with TRBJ1-6, with TRBD1 matching over 9 bases. The length of the CDR3 is 13 residues. Germline V lookup: CDR1 SGHTA, CDR2 FQGNSA. V lost 8 bases to trimming and J lost 10 bases; unmatched junction nucleotides: 6. This CDR3 reads CASRDRVWSPLHF. The CDR3 DNA is TGTGCCAGCCGGGACAGGGTATGGTCACCCCTCCACTTT. The full variable domain, rest sourced from reference TRBV7-2 and TRBJ1-6, is GAGVSQSPSNKVTEKGKDVELRCDPISGHTALYWYRQSLGQGLEFLIYFQGNSAPDKSGLPSDRFSAERTGGSVSTLTIQRTQQEDSAVYLCASRDRVWSPLHFGNGTRLTVT.

This chain uses TRBV5-1 with TRBJ2-2; D may match TRBD1 or TRBD2 (5 bases each). The germline V gene encodes CDR1 SGHRS and CDR2 YFSETQ. Trimming took 0 bases from V and 3 from J, leaving 12 bases between them. There are 16 residues in the CDR3. The CDR3 DNA is TGCGCCAGCAGCTTGGCCCCGGGGCGGTACACCGGGGAGCTGTTTTTT. Translation: CASSLAPGRYTGELFF.

The sample holds many counts of this clonotype. This sequence joins TRBV7-9 and TRBJ2-4; 8 bases match TRBD2. Germline values: CDR1 SEHNR, CDR2 FQNEAQ (reference sequence). V shed 6 bases, J shed 3 bases, and the junction held 4 bases outside the gene matches. The CDR3 runs to 14 residues. The CDR3 DNA reads as TGTGCCAGCAGAGTCAGCGGGGGCAAAAACATTCAGTACTTC. Its protein product is CASRVSGGKNIQYF. Full variable domain (missing parts from reference TRBV7-9 and TRBJ2-4): DTGVSQNPRHKITKRGQNVTFRCDPISEHNRLYWYRQTLGQGPEFLTYFQNEAQLEKSRLLSDRFSAERPKGSFSTLEIQRTEQGDSAMYLCASRVSGGKNIQYFGAGTRLSVL.

This clonotype turned up a few times. The chain has TRBV4-1 and TRBJ1-5, with a possible D match to TRBD1 (6 bases). Germline lookup yields CDR1 MGHRA and CDR2 YSYEKL. The CDR3 loop spans 15 amino acids. V dropped 5 bases and J dropped 0 bases, with 11 bases sitting between them. The CDR3 region is CASSSTGRSNQPQHF. In nucleotides, the CDR3 is TGCGCCAGCAGCTCTACAGGGCGTAGCAATCAGCCCCAGCATTTT.

This clonotype appeared a few times. The chain recombines TRBV24-1 with TRBJ2-4; tentative D call: TRBD1 (5 bases). The CDR3 is 17 amino acids. The V and J ends lost 0 bases and 9 bases respectively, with 20 bases between them. Per the germline V gene, CDR1 is KGHDR and CDR2 is SFDVKD. The CDR3 region is CATSDLPWALGVGIQYF. In DNA, the CDR3 is TGTGCCACCAGTGATTTGCCCTGGGCGTTAGGGGTTGGCATTCAGTACTTC.

V and J are TRBV7-9 and TRBJ2-3; D is possibly TRBD1 (6 bases). CDR1 and CDR2 (germline): SEHNR, FQNEAQ (reference sequence). This CDR3 spans 16 amino acids. The V gene lost 0 bases and the J gene lost 2 bases, with 12 bases spanning the gap. CDR3 sequence reads: CASSLASGVHTDTQYF. CDR3 bases: TGTGCCAGCAGCTTAGCATCAGGGGTCCACACAGATACGCAGTATTTT.

This sequence joins TRBV7-2 and TRBJ2-5; a weak D match, TRBD1 (5 bases). CDR3 size: 15 residues. V was cut by 6 bases and J by 4 bases, with 18 bases left in between. CDR1 and CDR2 from the germline V gene are SGHTA and FQGNSA. CDR3 sequence reads: CASSRTHRKIETQYF. The CDR3 DNA sequence: TGTGCCAGCAGTCGAACACACAGGAAAATAGAGACCCAGTACTTC.

This clonotype was seen a few times. The rearrangement joins TRBV6-2 or TRBV6-3 to TRBJ1-4; no clear D gene. CDR3 length equals 13 residues. Germline CDR1 is MNHEY and CDR2 is SVGEGT. Deletions cut 6 bases from V and 6 bases from J, with 11 bases between. CDR3 loop: CASRRTRDEKLFF. Here the CDR3 DNA reads TGTGCCAGCAGGAGAACGAGGGATGAAAAACTGTTTTTT.

In this sample, this clonotype turned up many times. The chain couples TRBV7-9 to TRBJ2-2; D is uncertain. Germline V lookup: CDR1 SEHNR, CDR2 FQNEAQ (reference sequence). The length of the CDR3 is 17 residues. Trimming shortened V by 1 base and J by 4 bases, and 16 bases separated the two germline ends. This chain's CDR3 is CASSLGLEVLTTGELFF. The CDR3 region has the DNA TGTGCCAGCAGCTTAGGACTTGAGGTTCTTACCACCGGGGAGCTGTTTTTT.

This clonotype has more than one count but fewer than ten. This chain joins TRBV7-9 and TRBJ1-1; TRBD1 aligns across 8 bases. V was clipped by 5 bases and J by 5 bases; unmatched bases: 13. Looked up from germline, CDR1 is SEHNR and CDR2 is FQNEAQ (reference sequence). This CDR3 is 16 amino acids long. The CDR3 here is CASSQTGTGTGTEAFF. In nucleotides, the CDR3 is TGTGCCAGCAGCCAAACAGGGACAGGAACGGGGACTGAAGCTTTCTTT.

The chain recombines TRBV28 with TRBJ1-5; no reliable D call. Germline V gene lookup returns CDR1 MDHEN and CDR2 SYDVKM. The CDR3 covers 12 residues. Trimming cost V 8 bases and J 2 bases, with 7 bases left between them. The CDR3 protein is CASRGGNQPQHF. CDR3 sequence (DNA): TGTGCCAGCCGGGGTGGCAATCAGCCCCAGCATTTT.